The 28 T cell receptor beta chains below all came from one sample that was sequenced in a study of cytomegalovirus exposure and HLA in healthy donors. The PCR made use of 60 Vbeta and 13 Jbeta primers. Sequenced by immunoSEQ multiplex PCR; TCRdb stores in-frame clones only, minus some. The data hold 200,000 or so clones, with 82% observed a single time. Material for sequencing was PBMCs. The receptors here all came from a woman aged 18-29 years in good health and CMV-seronegative.

The rearrangement uses TRBV2 and TRBJ2-2; tentatively, D is TRBD1 (6 bases). Trimming cost V 4 bases and J 5 bases, with 14 bases left between them. Germline V CDR1 and CDR2: SNHLY, FYNNEI. The length of the CDR3 is 15 residues. The CDR3 bases are TGTGCCAGCAGTGGGGGGCAGGGCATAACCGGGGAGCTGTTTTTT. This gives the protein CASSGGQGITGELFF.

CDR3 coding DNA: TGTGCCAGCAGTGGACAGGGGAGGGGCGAGCAGTACTTC. Translating it yields CASSGQGRGEQYF. The chain is built from TRBV28 and TRBJ2-7; 9 nucleotides match TRBD1. Germline CDR1 reads MDHEN; CDR2 reads SYDVKM. Trimming at V came to 5 bases and at J to 6 bases, leaving 5 bases not matched to a gene. There are 13 residues in the CDR3.

The V call is TRBV6-1, the J call TRBJ1-1, with 9 bases that match TRBD1. Looked up from germline, CDR1 is MNHNS and CDR2 is SASEGT. The CDR3 length is 12 residues. V lost 6 bases to trimming and J lost 10 bases; unmatched junction nucleotides: 6. The CDR3 nucleotides read TGTGCCAGCAGCGATACAGGGGGCTTAGCTTTCTTT. Translation gives CASSDTGGLAFF.

This clone was detected only once. The V gene is TRBV10-2, the J gene TRBJ1-2; TRBD1 aligns across 12 bases. CDR3 length equals 14 residues. Germline trimming cut 7 bases from V and 8 bases from J; bases unmatched to any gene: 8. CDR1 is WSHSY, CDR2 SAAADI, per germline. The CDR3 reads CASIPGQGARGYTF. The DNA of the CDR3 is TGCGCCAGCATCCCGGGACAGGGGGCGAGAGGCTACACCTTC.

The chain is built from TRBV5-4 and TRBJ1-2, with a tentative D call TRBD1 (5 bases). The germline V and J ends were trimmed by 0 bases and 3 bases, with 12 bases remaining between them. The CDR3 loop spans 15 amino acids. CDR1 is SGHNT and CDR2 is YYREEE in the germline V gene (reference sequence). CDR3 sequence reads: CASSLAAGLDYGYTF. CDR3 DNA: TGTGCCAGCAGCTTGGCAGCGGGGCTGGACTATGGCTACACCTTC.

The chain joins TRBV5-8 to TRBJ1-4; no clear D gene. In germline, CDR1 is SGHTS, CDR2 YDEGEE. CDR3 length: 15 residues. Trimming took off 4 bases at V and 1 base at J, with 11 bases between the two ends. The CDR3 sequence: CASSLNSLTNEKLFF. In DNA, the CDR3 is TGTGCCAGCAGCCTGAACAGTTTAACTAATGAAAAACTGTTTTTT.

V usage is TRBV28 and J usage is TRBJ2-5; 8 bases agree with TRBD2. From germline, CDR1 is MDHEN and CDR2 SYDVKM. The CDR3 totals 14 residues. Trimming took 10 bases from V and 7 from J; bases not matched to a gene: 14. As DNA, the CDR3 is TGTGCCACCCGTACCGGGACTAGTAGAGGGACCCAGTACTTC. Translation: CATRTGTSRGTQYF.

The chain uses TRBV13 and TRBJ1-5, with D maybe TRBD1 (5 bases). Germline V gene sequence: CDR1 PRHDT, CDR2 FYEKMQ (reference sequence). The V end was cut by 3 bases, the J end by 4 bases, with 13 bases between. The CDR3 spans 15 residues. The CDR3 loop reads CASSFGRGRNQPQHF. The DNA of the CDR3 is TGTGCCAGCAGCTTTGGGAGGGGCCGGAATCAGCCCCAGCATTTT.

The rearrangement uses TRBV2 and TRBJ2-2, with 8 bases lining up with TRBD1. After removal of 7 bases from V and 7 bases from J, the junction contained 5 bases not matched to a gene. This CDR3 has 13 residues. CDR1 is SNHLY, CDR2 FYNNEI, per germline. CDR3 DNA: TGTGCCAGCATTGGACAGGGAGTCGGGGAGCTGTTTTTT. Translating it yields CASIGQGVGELFF.

The chain joins TRBV21-1 to TRBJ2-4; the D call of TRBD2 is as the table states it, not checked on the DNA. TRBV21-1 is designated a pseudogene. This CDR3 comprises 21 residues. The CDR3 coding sequence is TGTGCCAGCAGCACTACGCCGTCTGTAGCCCCGGAGGGGAATGCCAAAAACATTCAGTACTTC. It is translated as CASSTTPSVAPEGNAKNIQYF.

The chain links TRBV27 to TRBJ1-2, with D perhaps TRBD1 (5 bases). Germline V gene lookup returns CDR1 MNHEY and CDR2 SMNVEV (reference sequence). The CDR3 extends over 13 amino acids. Trimming left V 4 bases short and J 2 bases short, with 8 bases between. CDR3 coding DNA: TGTGCCAGCAGTTCCAGGGTAAACTATGGCTACACCTTC. This encodes CASSSRVNYGYTF.

The chain has TRBV28 and TRBJ1-5; D remains ambiguous. Germline V gene sequence: CDR1 MDHEN, CDR2 SYDVKM. This CDR3 region has 15 residues. V was pared by 4 bases and J by 6 bases, with 16 bases between. The CDR3 here is CASSSTIKISQPQHF. The CDR3 region has the DNA TGTGCCAGCAGTTCGACAATAAAAATCAGTCAGCCCCAGCATTTT.

This clone was counted only a few times. This chain links TRBV6-1 with TRBJ1-1; TRBD1 is a possible D gene (5 bases). Germline V CDR1 and CDR2: MNHNS, SASEGT. Trimming took off 8 bases at V and 1 base at J, with 11 bases between the two ends. This CDR3 contains 13 residues. CDR3 residues: CASFQTANTEAFF. The DNA for the CDR3 is TGTGCCAGCTTCCAGACAGCGAACACTGAAGCTTTCTTT.

This clone was detected only once. This chain uses TRBV15 with TRBJ1-6; maybe TRBD1 (5 bases). Trimming stripped 0 bases from V and 7 bases from J, with 13 bases between. This CDR3 has 16 amino acids. Germline V gives CDR1 LNHNV, CDR2 YYDKDF (reference sequence). The CDR3 is CATSREKDSLNSPLHF. The CDR3, as DNA: TGTGCCACCAGCAGAGAAAAAGACAGCCTAAATTCACCCCTCCACTTT.

CDR3 sequence: CASSLAKRGDDYGYTF. Written as DNA, the CDR3 is TGCGCCAGCAGCTTGGCTAAGCGGGGGGACGACTATGGCTACACCTTC. The chain links TRBV5-1 to TRBJ1-2; perhaps TRBD1 as D (5 bases). Germline CDR1 and CDR2: SGHRS and YFSETQ. The CDR3 length is 16 residues. V dropped 0 bases and J dropped 3 bases, with 15 bases sitting between them.

This clone was observed a handful of times. This chain joins TRBV7-2 and TRBJ2-5; possibly TRBD2 for D (5 bases). The CDR3 length is 13 residues. Trimming shortened V by 5 bases and J by 4 bases, and 11 bases separated the two germline ends. Germline CDR1 and CDR2: SGHTA and FQGNSA. The chain's CDR3 is CASSPREGETQYF. The CDR3 bases are TGTGCCAGCAGCCCCCGCGAGGGAGAGACCCAGTACTTC.

This chain joins TRBV28 and TRBJ2-5; a weak D match, TRBD1 (7 bases). V was trimmed by 6 bases and J by 5 bases, leaving 16 bases between them. Per the germline V gene, CDR1 is MDHEN and CDR2 is SYDVKM. CDR3 length equals 14 residues. CDR3 amino acids: CASSRGTAKETQYF. CDR3 nucleotides: TGTGCCAGCAGCCGCGGGACAGCCAAGGAGACCCAGTACTTC. Full variable domain (outside the CDR3, taken from reference TRBV28 and TRBJ2-5): DVKVTQSSRYLVKRTGEKVFLECVQDMDHENMFWYRQDPGLGLRLIYFSYDVKMKEKGDIPEGYSVSREKKERFSLILESASTNQTSMYLCASSRGTAKETQYFGPGTRLLVL.

The DNA for the CDR3 is TGTGCCAGCAGCTCCCCCGGGGCTAGCGCTCCGGGGAGAGAGACCCAGTACTTC. The encoded protein is CASSSPGASAPGRETQYF. The J gene is TRBJ2-5, the V gene TRBV5-4; D is perhaps TRBD2 (6 bases). Germline-derived CDR1 and CDR2 are SGHNT and YYREEE (reference sequence). This CDR3 is built from 18 residues. The V gene lost 3 bases and the J gene lost 4 bases, with 25 bases spanning the gap.

This clone was seen only once. The chain uses TRBV30 and TRBJ1-4; possibly TRBD1 for D (5 bases). Deletions cut 3 bases from V and 3 bases from J, with 11 bases between. This CDR3 region has 14 residues. Germline CDR1 is GTSNPN and CDR2 is SVGIG (reference sequence). The CDR3 loop is CAWSGTPANEKLFF. CDR3 nucleotides: TGTGCCTGGAGCGGGACTCCCGCTAATGAAAAACTGTTTTTT.

V gene TRBV5-1 combines with J gene TRBJ1-2; 7 bases align to TRBD1. The CDR3 runs 14 residues. Germline V gene lookup returns CDR1 SGHRS and CDR2 YFSETQ. V lost 1 base and J lost 6; bases outside the gene matches: 6. The CDR3 DNA sequence: TGCGCCAGCAGCTTGTCCGAGGGGGCTGATGGCTACACCTTC. Protein product: CASSLSEGADGYTF.

This clone was seen a single time. The rearrangement joins TRBV2 to TRBJ2-7, with TRBD1 identical over 10 bases. V dropped 3 bases and J dropped 2; count of bases not matched to a gene: 4. The V gene's germline CDR1 is SNHLY and CDR2 FYNNEI. CDR3 length equals 15 residues. In DNA form, the CDR3 reads TGTGCCAGCAGTGACATAGGGACAGGGGCCTACGAGCAGTACTTC. This translates into CASSDIGTGAYEQYF. The full variable domain, in which reference TRBV2 and TRBJ2-7 provide the parts outside the CDR3, is EPEVTQTPSHQVTQMGQEVILRCVPISNHLYFYWYRQILGQKVEFLVSFYNNEISEKSEIFDDQFSVERPDGSNFTLKIRSTKLEDSAMYFCASSDIGTGAYEQYFGPGTRLTVT.

The sample holds one count of this clone. This sequence joins TRBV9 and TRBJ2-2, with D maybe TRBD2 (5 bases). Trimming took 0 bases from V and 6 from J, leaving 9 bases between them. Germline V gene lookup returns CDR1 SGDLS and CDR2 YYNGEE. This CDR3 spans 14 amino acids. The CDR3 spells CASSVGAGAGELFF. DNA of the CDR3: TGTGCCAGCAGCGTAGGTGCCGGGGCCGGGGAGCTGTTTTTT.

This clone was seen a few times. Other nucleotide sequences in the sample specify the same CDR3. The chain couples TRBV18 to TRBJ2-5; 8 bases are a match to TRBD1. V shed 3 bases and J 4 bases; nucleotides not matched to a gene: 1. The CDR3 length is 13 residues. Germline loops: CDR1 KGHSH, CDR2 LQKENI. CDR3 in DNA: TGTGCCAGCTCACCCGGACAGGGAGAGACCCAGTACTTC. The encoded protein is CASSPGQGETQYF. The full variable domain, rest sourced from reference TRBV18 and TRBJ2-5, is NAGVMQNPRHLVRRRGQEARLRCSPMKGHSHVYWYRQLPEEGLKFMVYLQKENIIDESGMPKERFSAEFPKEGPSILRIQQVVRGDSAAYFCASSPGQGETQYFGPGTRLLVL.

J is TRBJ2-3 and V is TRBV19; D remains ambiguous. This CDR3 is built from 13 residues. Trimming cost V 2 bases and J 3 bases, with 6 bases left between them. Germline V gives CDR1 LNHDA, CDR2 SQIVND (reference sequence). In DNA form, the CDR3 reads TGTGCCAGTAGTATACGAGGTACAGATACGCAGTATTTT. Amino acids: CASSIRGTDTQYF.

The rearrangement uses TRBV7-8 and TRBJ1-3, with TRBD1 matching over 10 bases. CDR3 size: 17 residues. The trim removed 2 bases at V and 7 bases at J, leaving 11 bases unmatched. The V gene's germline CDR1 is SGHVS and CDR2 FQNEAQ. CDR3: CASSLPPSGQGGNTIYF. CDR3 bases: TGTGCCAGCAGCTTACCCCCCTCCGGACAGGGGGGTAACACCATATATTTT.

The CDR3: CASFEPGLAGAFNEQFF. CDR3 DNA: TGTGCCAGCTTCGAGCCGGGGCTAGCGGGAGCCTTTAATGAGCAGTTCTTC. The chain carries TRBV7-2 and TRBJ2-1, with TRBD2 identical over 10 bases. The ends lost 8 bases at V and 7 bases at J; junction bases unmatched: 17. The CDR3 spans 17 residues. The germline CDR1 and CDR2 sequences are SGHTA and FQGNSA.

V and J are TRBV6-5 and TRBJ2-5; D not resolved. Germline CDR1 MNHEY, CDR2 SVGAGI. The CDR3 totals 9 residues. V lost 7 bases and J lost 13, with 10 bases in between. CDR3 in DNA: TGTGCCAGCAAGGAGATCCCGTACTTC. Amino acids: CASKEIPYF.

In regard to this clone: Sequence at one end of the junction differs from germline and may be a read error. The V call is TRBV10-3, the J call TRBJ1-1; D is undetermined. Germline V gene data show CDR1 as ENHRY and CDR2 as SYGVKD. CDR3 length: 14 amino acids. In DNA, the CDR3 is TGTGCCATCGGTGATTTTAGTTGGAACACTGAAGCTTTCTTT. The encoded protein is CAIGDFSWNTEAFF.